The entry below gives a single TCR beta chain sequence along with its context. The data were taken from a study of blood T cell repertoires in COVID-19. Original processing methods: It was from reference gene primer amplification that nucleated cell counts were estimated. Libraries were prepared by immunoSEQ multiplex PCR; TCRdb keeps only in-frame clonotypes and omits some of them. Clonal size and the V and J genes are those of that table, whereas D and trimming came from the DNA. The sample includes 490,000 or so clones, 80% to 90% of them seen just once. Which cohort a participant joined came from the clinical history participants gave. The TCR was taken from a woman aged 60-70 years who had recovered from COVID-19. Sequencing was performed on PBMCs or T cells enriched from blood (not recorded which).

CDR3 nucleotide sequence: TGCGCCAGCAGCCAAACCGGGACAGGGGTGGAAAAACTGTTTTTT. Translation gives CASSQTGTGVEKLFF. The chain carries TRBV4-1 and TRBJ1-4, with TRBD1 matching 10 bases. The CDR3 is 15 residues long. Germline CDR1 MGHRA, CDR2 YSYEKL. V trimming: 2 bases; J trimming: 8 bases; junction bases outside the gene matches: 5.